The 28 T cell receptor beta chains below were found in one sample sequenced in a study of cytomegalovirus exposure and HLA in healthy donors. Clones were read by immunoSEQ multiplex PCR, and TCRdb kept only the in-frame ones, dropping some. The sample holds approximately 110,000 clones; about 88% are singletons and the top ten take 2% to 2.5%. Specimen: PBMCs. These receptors were collected from a young woman in good health and CMV-seronegative.

This chain connects TRBV7-9 to TRBJ2-2; perhaps TRBD2 as D (7 bases). V shed 5 bases and J shed 4 bases, with 23 bases lying between them. This CDR3 has 18 residues. CDR1 is SEHNR and CDR2 is FQNEAQ in the germline V gene (reference sequence). For the CDR3, the DNA is TGTGCCAGCAGCGGTTACCTCAAGGGGGGAGGGCCCACCGGGGAGCTGTTTTTT. Amino acid sequence: CASSGYLKGGGPTGELFF.

The chain employs TRBV28 and TRBJ2-3, with a weak D call TRBD2 (5 bases). This CDR3 has 16 residues. V was shortened by 3 bases and J by 0 bases, with 13 bases between the two germline ends. Germline-derived CDR1 and CDR2 are MDHEN and SYDVKM. The CDR3 DNA reads as TGTGCCAGCAGTTTTGATCCGGGATTTAGCACAGATACGCAGTATTTT. It specifies CASSFDPGFSTDTQYF.

This clone has just one count. The genes are TRBV10-1 and TRBJ1-1; weak D call: TRBD1 (6 bases). The germline V gene encodes CDR1 WNHNN and CDR2 SYGVQD (reference sequence). Trimming took off 6 bases at V and 1 base at J, with 24 bases between the two ends. This CDR3 has 18 residues. In DNA, the CDR3 is TGCGCCAGCAGAACCAACAGGGCCCTAGGGGGAAAGAACACTGAAGCTTTCTTT. Protein sequence: CASRTNRALGGKNTEAFF.

The rearrangement joins TRBV9 to TRBJ2-6; possible D gene TRBD1, 5 bases. Trimming left V 1 base short and J 0 bases short, with 20 bases between. The CDR3 sequence is 20 residues long. Germline V gene lookup returns CDR1 SGDLS and CDR2 YYNGEE. CDR3 residues: CASSVSTGFLLSSGANVLTF. The CDR3 DNA follows: TGTGCCAGCAGCGTATCAACAGGATTCCTCCTTTCCTCTGGGGCCAACGTCCTGACTTTC.

This chain joins TRBV6-1 and TRBJ1-3; the D gene is possibly TRBD1 (5 bases). The CDR3 totals 17 residues. Trimming shortened V by 0 bases and J by 2 bases, and 14 bases separated the two germline ends. Germline V gene data show CDR1 as MNHNS and CDR2 as SASEGT. This CDR3 is CASSEAGRAGPGNTIYF. CDR3 in DNA: TGTGCCAGCAGTGAAGCGGGCAGGGCGGGACCTGGAAACACCATATATTTT.

J is TRBJ1-5 and V is TRBV28, with a weak D call TRBD1 (5 bases). This CDR3 has 16 residues. Deletions cut 3 bases from V and 2 bases from J, with 14 bases between. The germline gives CDR1 MDHEN, CDR2 SYDVKM. Here the CDR3 reads CASSFPFREGNQPQHF. The CDR3 coding sequence is TGTGCCAGCAGTTTCCCCTTCAGGGAGGGCAATCAGCCCCAGCATTTT.

V is TRBV19 and J is TRBJ1-4; maybe TRBD1 (6 bases). CDR1 is LNHDA and CDR2 is SQIVND in the germline V gene (reference sequence). This CDR3 has 15 amino acids. V gave up 3 bases and J gave up 2 bases, with 10 bases separating them. The CDR3 is CASSMERGTNEKLFF. CDR3 sequence (DNA): TGTGCCAGTAGTATGGAGAGGGGGACTAATGAAAAACTGTTTTTT. The complete variable domain, with remaining parts taken from reference TRBV19 and TRBJ1-4, reads DGGITQSPKYLFRKEGQNVTLSCEQNLNHDAMYWYRQDPGQGLRLIYYSQIVNDFQKGDIAEGYSVSREKKESFPLTVTSAQKNPTAFYLCASSMERGTNEKLFFGSGTQLSVL.

The rearrangement joins TRBV29-1 to TRBJ1-6; 7 bases are shared with TRBD1. Trimming took 7 bases from V and 7 from J; bases not matched to a gene: 10. CDR1 is SQVTM, CDR2 ANQGSEA, per germline. The CDR3 sequence is 14 residues long. The CDR3 loop is CSATTGRENSPLHF. As DNA, the CDR3 is TGCAGCGCCACGACAGGGCGGGAAAATTCACCCCTCCACTTT.

This chain joins TRBV10-3 and TRBJ1-2; D is unresolved. Germline V gene data show CDR1 as ENHRY and CDR2 as SYGVKD. CDR3 length equals 13 residues. The ends were cut back, 1 base at V and 4 bases at J, with 7 bases in the middle. CDR3 DNA: TGTGCCATCAGTGAGTACATGTCCTATGGCTACACCTTC. Its translation is CAISEYMSYGYTF.

V usage is TRBV15 and J usage is TRBJ2-1; D gene unclear. Deletions cut 0 bases from V and 8 bases from J, with 11 bases between. The CDR3 loop spans 14 amino acids. Germline V gene sequence: CDR1 LNHNV, CDR2 YYDKDF (reference sequence). Here the CDR3 reads CATSRDPQSDEQFF. The CDR3 DNA sequence: TGTGCCACCAGCAGAGATCCCCAGTCCGATGAGCAGTTCTTC.

J is TRBJ1-5 and V is TRBV7-9; D not resolved. Per the germline V gene, CDR1 is SEHNR and CDR2 is FQNEAQ (reference sequence). The CDR3 totals 13 residues. The V gene lost 4 bases and the J gene lost 5 bases, with 9 bases spanning the gap. The chain's CDR3 is CASSSTGDQPQHF. The CDR3 DNA sequence: TGTGCCAGCAGCTCGACTGGTGATCAGCCCCAGCATTTT.

In this sample, this clone turned up once. The J gene is TRBJ2-7, the V gene TRBV7-9; the D gene is possibly TRBD1 (5 bases). Per the germline V gene, CDR1 is SEHNR and CDR2 is FQNEAQ (reference sequence). The CDR3 spans 14 residues. The V gene lost 3 bases and the J gene lost 2 bases, with 11 bases spanning the gap. The CDR3 nucleotides are TGTGCCAGCAGCTTGAACTGGGGCACCTACGAGCAGTACTTC. Translation: CASSLNWGTYEQYF.

CDR3: CSVETGMNTEAFF. The DNA for the CDR3 is TGCAGCGTTGAAACAGGCATGAACACTGAAGCTTTCTTT. The chain uses TRBV29-1 and TRBJ1-1; the D gene is possibly TRBD1 (5 bases). The CDR3 sequence is 13 residues long. The V gene lost 2 bases and the J gene lost 0 bases, with 7 bases spanning the gap. Germline-derived CDR1 and CDR2 are SQVTM and ANQGSEA.

This clone was seen just once. The rearrangement uses TRBV2 and TRBJ1-2; 8 bases align to TRBD1. V gave up 7 bases and J gave up 7 bases; unmatched junction bases: 8. The CDR3 loop spans 13 amino acids. Germline assignment: CDR1 SNHLY and CDR2 FYNNEI. In DNA form, the CDR3 reads TGTGCCAGCACCCGGGACAGGACTTCTGGCTACACCTTC. Protein sequence: CASTRDRTSGYTF.

This chain links TRBV11-2 with TRBJ2-3; 9 nucleotides align to TRBD2. The V gene's germline CDR1 is SGHAT and CDR2 FQNNGV. V shed 7 bases, J shed 11 bases, and the junction held 10 bases outside the gene matches. The CDR3 sequence is 13 residues long. The DNA for the CDR3 is TGTGCCAGCATGCGGGGGGGCCTTCCTAAGCAGTATTTT. This sequence encodes CASMRGGLPKQYF.

This chain links TRBV4-2 with TRBJ2-2, with 13 bases identical to TRBD2. CDR1 is LGHNA and CDR2 is YNFKEQ in the germline V gene. J lost 6 bases, V lost 3 bases, and 10 bases had no gene match. There are 18 residues in the CDR3. The CDR3 region has the DNA TGTGCCAGCAGCCAGGGGACTAGCGGGGCTACCCCCTCCGGGGAGCTGTTTTTT. Protein sequence: CASSQGTSGATPSGELFF.

This chain connects TRBV19 to TRBJ2-7, with TRBD1 matching over 10 bases. From germline, CDR1 is LNHDA and CDR2 SQIVND (reference sequence). The V and J ends lost 5 bases and 3 bases, in that order; junction bases with no gene match: 10. The CDR3 runs 16 residues. In DNA, the CDR3 is TGTGCCAGTAGTCCTAGGAGACAGGGGGCGAGCTACGAGCAGTACTTC. Protein product: CASSPRRQGASYEQYF.

V is TRBV30 and J is TRBJ2-6; D is possibly TRBD1 (5 bases). Germline V gives CDR1 GTSNPN, CDR2 SVGIG (reference sequence). The CDR3 is 17 amino acids. V shed 1 base and J shed 1 base, with 14 bases lying between them. CDR3 region: CAWSAGHATSGANVLTF. The CDR3 region has the DNA TGTGCCTGGAGTGCCGGACACGCCACTTCTGGGGCCAACGTCCTGACTTTC.

The chain recombines TRBV28 with TRBJ2-3, with 10 bases matching TRBD2. In germline, CDR1 is MDHEN, CDR2 SYDVKM. Trimming removed 6 bases from V and 1 base from J; junction bases left unmatched: 13. The CDR3 contains 18 residues. The CDR3 here is CASSPLGFSGGGTDTQYF. CDR3 coding DNA: TGTGCCAGCAGCCCCCTAGGGTTCAGCGGGGGGGGCACAGATACGCAGTATTTT.

In nucleotides, the CDR3 is TGCGCCAGCAGCCTCTCGCTAGCGGTGTCCTACAATGAGCAGTTCTTC. Translating it yields CASSLSLAVSYNEQFF. The V call is TRBV4-3, the J call TRBJ2-1, with 7 bases matching TRBD2. This CDR3 has 16 amino acids. Unmatched junction bases numbered 7, after V lost 4 bases and J lost 1 base. The germline V gene encodes CDR1 LGHNA and CDR2 YSLEER.

This chain links TRBV7-2 with TRBJ2-7, with 10 bases fitting TRBD1. Germline values: CDR1 SGHTA, CDR2 FQGNSA. This CDR3 contains 14 residues. Trimming cost V 5 bases and J 9 bases; bases outside gene matches: 10. The CDR3 region is CASSVSGTGVSQYF. CDR3 sequence (DNA): TGTGCCAGCAGCGTATCCGGGACAGGGGTATCGCAGTACTTC. Together with reference TRBV7-2 and TRBJ2-7, the CDR3 gives the full variable domain: GAGVSQSPSNKVTEKGKDVELRCDPISGHTALYWYRQSLGQGLEFLIYFQGNSAPDKSGLPSDRFSAERTGGSVSTLTIQRTQQEDSAVYLCASSVSGTGVSQYFGPGTRLTVT.

The chain combines TRBV18 with TRBJ1-6, with 9 nucleotides matching TRBD1. The germline V gene has CDR1 KGHSH and CDR2 LQKENI. The junction had 6 bases not matched to a gene; V was cut back by 5 bases and J by 7 bases. The CDR3 loop spans 15 amino acids. CDR3 sequence: CASSSQGALNSPLHF. For the CDR3, the DNA is TGTGCCAGCTCATCACAGGGGGCTCTAAATTCACCCCTCCACTTT. The variable domain in full, with the rest retrieved from reference TRBV18 and TRBJ1-6, is NAGVMQNPRHLVRRRGQEARLRCSPMKGHSHVYWYRQLPEEGLKFMVYLQKENIIDESGMPKERFSAEFPKEGPSILRIQQVVRGDSAAYFCASSSQGALNSPLHFGNGTRLTVT.

The sample holds one count of this clone. The rearrangement uses TRBV11-2 and TRBJ2-7; D is possibly TRBD2 (7 bases). The CDR3 loop spans 14 amino acids. Trimming pared 5 bases from V and 0 bases from J, leaving 11 bases between. CDR1 and CDR2 (germline): SGHAT, FQNNGV. The CDR3: CASSRGGDSYEQYF. In DNA form, the CDR3 reads TGTGCCAGCAGCAGAGGGGGGGACTCCTACGAGCAGTACTTC.

This clone was recorded once. V and J are TRBV7-9 and TRBJ1-1, with a possible D match to TRBD1 (5 bases). Trimming cost V 4 bases and J 5 bases, with 11 bases left between them. Germline V lookup: CDR1 SEHNR, CDR2 FQNEAQ (reference sequence). This CDR3 is 13 amino acids long. CDR3 in amino acids: CASSSPDRTEAFF. CDR3 nucleotide sequence: TGTGCCAGCAGCTCACCCGACAGAACTGAAGCTTTCTTT.

The chain couples TRBV7-9 to TRBJ2-7; 7 bases line up with TRBD1. V was pared by 10 bases and J by 5 bases, with 11 bases of the junction left unmatched. The CDR3 runs 13 residues. The V gene's germline CDR1 is SEHNR and CDR2 FQNEAQ (reference sequence). CDR3 DNA sequence: TGTGCCATCATAGAGGCAGGGGGTAACGAGCAGTACTTC. Translated: CAIIEAGGNEQYF.

CDR3 sequence (DNA): TGTGCCACCACACCCAGGGGAAGGTACGAGCAGTACTTC. This gives the protein CATTPRGRYEQYF. The chain combines TRBV19 with TRBJ2-7, with D perhaps matching TRBD1 (6 bases). Germline assignment: CDR1 LNHDA and CDR2 SQIVND (reference sequence). This CDR3 contains 13 residues. V gave up 10 bases and J gave up 4 bases, with 17 bases separating them. Drawing the rest from reference TRBV19 and TRBJ2-7, the complete variable domain is DGGITQSPKYLFRKEGQNVTLSCEQNLNHDAMYWYRQDPGQGLRLIYYSQIVNDFQKGDIAEGYSVSREKKESFPLTVTSAQKNPTAFYLCATTPRGRYEQYFGPGTRLTVT.

The chain is built from TRBV14 and TRBJ2-1, with D perhaps TRBD1 (5 bases). The ends were cut back, 2 bases at V and 12 bases at J, with 23 bases in the middle. Germline assignment: CDR1 SGHDN and CDR2 FVKESK. The CDR3 extends over 16 amino acids. The CDR3: CASSQFYQTAAQLQFF. For the CDR3, the DNA is TGTGCCAGCAGCCAATTCTACCAGACAGCCGCCCAATTGCAGTTCTTC.

The table lists this clone with a count of one. The rearrangement links TRBV30 to TRBJ2-1; TRBD2 matches at 7 bases. Germline V gene lookup returns CDR1 GTSNPN and CDR2 SVGIG (reference sequence). This CDR3 spans 18 amino acids. The CDR3 is CASLDVRGASGKYNEQFF. The DNA of the CDR3 is TGTGCTAGCCTGGATGTGAGAGGGGCTAGCGGCAAATACAATGAGCAGTTCTTC.